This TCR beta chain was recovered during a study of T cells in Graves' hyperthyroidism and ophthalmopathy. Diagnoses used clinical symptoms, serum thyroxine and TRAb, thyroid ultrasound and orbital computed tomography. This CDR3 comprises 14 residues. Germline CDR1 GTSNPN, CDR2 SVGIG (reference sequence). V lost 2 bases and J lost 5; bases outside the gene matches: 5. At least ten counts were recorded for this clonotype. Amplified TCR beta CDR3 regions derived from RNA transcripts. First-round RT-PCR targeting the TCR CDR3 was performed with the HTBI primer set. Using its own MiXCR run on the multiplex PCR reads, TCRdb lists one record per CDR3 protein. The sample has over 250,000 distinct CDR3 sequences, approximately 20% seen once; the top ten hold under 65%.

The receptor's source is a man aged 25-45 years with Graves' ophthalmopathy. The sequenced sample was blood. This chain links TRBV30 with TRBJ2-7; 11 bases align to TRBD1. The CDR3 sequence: CAWSPGQGVNEQYF. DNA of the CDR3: TGTGCCTGGAGTCCGGGACAGGGGGTGAACGAGCAGTACTTC.